This T cell receptor beta chain was obtained from a study of long-term antiretroviral therapy in people with HIV. The V gene's germline CDR1 is MNHEY and CDR2 SMNVEV (reference sequence). The V and J ends lost 5 bases and 6 bases, in that order; junction bases with no gene match: 16. The CDR3 sequence is 17 residues long. Samples were assayed with immunoSEQ v3.0 at survey level. Sequencing was performed with immunoSEQ multiplex PCR; in TCRdb, only in-frame clones are kept and a portion is missing. The sample lists under 20,000 clones, 77% occurring once. The genes are TRBV27 and TRBJ2-7, with 10 nucleotides matching TRBD2. The source of this sequence is a man aged 25 to 40 with HIV. Sequencing used unsorted PBMCs, obtained around 2.2 years before starting antiretroviral therapy. CDR3 DNA sequence: TGTGCCAGCAGTGCACCCTCTGCAGGACTAGCGGTGAGCGAGCAGTACTTC. Translation: CASSAPSAGLAVSEQYF.